The present T cell receptor beta chain was sequenced within a study of blood T cell repertoires in COVID-19. The count of this clone is one. Assay used: immunoSEQ multiplex PCR; TCRdb lists only in-frame clones, some missing. Among about 270,000 clones listed, less than 95% were seen once. Recruitment covered 20 to 25 US areas and drew participants whose ages spanned roughly 18 to 90 years. Assignment of participants to cohorts was predicated upon participant-reported clinical history. A COVID-19 case was met by exposed participants within 2 weeks before study entry. The source is a man aged 40-49 years who had been exposed to COVID-19. The sequenced sample was PBMCs or T cells enriched from blood (not recorded which).

The CDR3 loop reads CASSLTRLANEQYF. In nucleotides, the CDR3 is TGTGCCAGCAGCTTAACGCGGCTAGCCAACGAGCAGTACTTC. This sequence joins TRBV7-9 and TRBJ2-7; D perhaps matches TRBD2 (5 bases). V was trimmed by 2 bases and J by 5 bases, leaving 13 bases between them. The CDR3 loop spans 14 amino acids. The germline V gene has CDR1 SEHNR and CDR2 FQNEAQ (reference sequence). Based on the CDR3 plus reference TRBV7-9 and TRBJ2-7, the full variable domain is DTGVSQNPRHKITKRGQNVTFRCDPISEHNRLYWYRQTLGQGPEFLTYFQNEAQLEKSRLLSDRFSAERPKGSFSTLEIQRTEQGDSAMYLCASSLTRLANEQYFGPGTRLTVT.